The clone carrying this T cell receptor (beta chain) has a handful of counts. These data are taken from a study of read filtering for tumor transcriptome and immune sequencing. Molecular barcoded adaptors covering alpha/delta and beta/gamma chains were used on around 400 ng RNA. Via MiXCR, TCRdb re-called the reads, giving one row per CDR3 protein. The sample yields about 46,000 distinct CDR3 sequences, about 20% seen once. The CDR3 sequence is 13 residues long. Trimming removed 2 bases at V and 0 bases at J, with 5 bases between. Germline V gene lookup returns CDR1 SGHRS and CDR2 YFSETQ. The genes are TRBV5-1 and TRBJ1-1; D uncertain. The TCR originated in a donor aged 40 or over with multiple myeloma. Sequenced: a population of CD138-negative cells sorted from bone marrow. Written as DNA, the CDR3 is TGCGCCAGCAGCTTCTCCATGAACACTGAAGCTTTCTTT. This codes for CASSFSMNTEAFF.